This entry concerns a single T cell receptor (beta chain). The antigen is undetermined. The sample originates from a study of T cell repertoires in cytomegalovirus infection. Across the whole study: Through public TCR beta signatures, both CMV infection and matching HLA type were indicated.

Each CDR3 protein gets one entry after TCRdb re-called the reads with MiXCR. The table records roughly 200,000 distinct CDR3 sequences, about 38% of them present only once. The germline gives CDR1 MNHEY, CDR2 SVGAGI. CDR3 length: 17 amino acids. Trimming shortened V by 2 bases and J by 4 bases, and 20 bases separated the two germline ends. The specimen comprised CD8+ T cells from cultured PBMCs, sampled from culture after CMV antigen stimulation. The J gene is TRBJ1-2, the V gene TRBV6-5; maybe TRBD1 (6 bases). The origin of this receptor is a human donor in good health (CMV status not recorded). Some clones in this sample may be carry-over from other donors' samples. CDR3 bases: TGTGCCAGCAGTTACATCCCCTCGGACCAAGGGGGCTATGGCTACACCTTC. Translating it yields CASSYIPSDQGGYGYTF.